One TCR beta chain is described in this entry. Clones were sequenced by immunoSEQ multiplex PCR, and TCRdb holds only the in-frame ones, with some missing. The data contain under 400,000 clones, 87% of them singletons. This specimen comes from a study of blood T cell repertoires in COVID-19. Germline CDR1 SGDLS, CDR2 YYNGEE. The CDR3 spans 14 residues. Trimming removed 0 bases from V and 0 bases from J, with 4 bases in between. The source of this sequence is a woman aged 30 to 39 with COVID-19, enrolled during active disease. The sample was peripheral blood. The chain links TRBV9 to TRBJ1-3; D unresolved. The CDR3 sequence is CASSVDSSGNTIYF. The DNA of the CDR3 is TGTGCCAGCAGCGTAGATAGCTCTGGAAACACCATATATTTT.